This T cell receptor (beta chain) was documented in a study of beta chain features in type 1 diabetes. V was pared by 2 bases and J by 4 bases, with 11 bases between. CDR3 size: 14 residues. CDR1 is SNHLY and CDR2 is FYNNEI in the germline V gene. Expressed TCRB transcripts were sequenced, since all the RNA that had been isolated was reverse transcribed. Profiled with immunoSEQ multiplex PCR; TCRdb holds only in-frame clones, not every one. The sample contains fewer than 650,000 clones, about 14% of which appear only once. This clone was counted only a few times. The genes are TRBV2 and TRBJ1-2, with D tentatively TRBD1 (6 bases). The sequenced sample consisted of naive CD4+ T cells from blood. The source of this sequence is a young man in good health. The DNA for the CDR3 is TGTGCCAGCAGTGAAATTGGACAGAGCTATGGCTACACCTTC. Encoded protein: CASSEIGQSYGYTF.